A single sample gave rise to the 22 T cell receptor beta chains below, sequenced in a study of blood T cell repertoires in COVID-19. Clones were read by immunoSEQ multiplex PCR, and TCRdb kept only the in-frame ones, dropping some. The table lists about 290,000 clones, approximately 88% of them singletons. The source material was PBMCs or T cells enriched from blood (not recorded which). Every receptor here comes from a woman aged 40 to 55 who had recovered from COVID-19.

This clone has a single count. The CDR3 reads CASRGFRGNGTEAFF. CDR3 in DNA: TGTGCCAGCAGAGGGTTCAGGGGAAATGGGACTGAAGCTTTCTTT. This chain connects TRBV6-5 to TRBJ1-1; D possibly corresponds to TRBD1 (6 bases). Trimming left V 6 bases short and J 5 bases short, with 19 bases between. There are 15 residues in the CDR3. CDR1 and CDR2 from the germline V gene are MNHEY and SVGAGI.

A word on this clone: One end of the junction does not line up with germline, which may come from a read error. The rearrangement joins TRBV7-7 to TRBJ2-1, with 10 bases fitting TRBD2. Per germline, CDR1 SSHAT and CDR2 FNYEAQ (reference sequence). This CDR3 has 17 amino acids. The CDR3 nucleotides read TGTGCTAGCAGCTTACGATCTAGCGGGGGTTCATACAATGAGCAGTTCTTC. Amino acids: CASSLRSSGGSYNEQFF.

V is TRBV7-9 and J is TRBJ2-3; 11 bases agree with TRBD2. The junction had 5 bases not matched to a gene; V was cut back by 5 bases and J by 4 bases. The germline gives CDR1 SEHNR, CDR2 FQNEAQ (reference sequence). The CDR3 covers 15 residues. CDR3 region: CASSVLAGGSDTQYF. The CDR3 DNA reads TGTGCCAGCAGCGTATTAGCGGGAGGGTCAGATACGCAGTATTTT.

The chain combines TRBV19 with TRBJ1-5; D gene uncertain. The CDR3 is 16 amino acids. Trimming shortened V by 5 bases and J by 0 bases, and 14 bases separated the two germline ends. The V gene's germline CDR1 is LNHDA and CDR2 SQIVND (reference sequence). The CDR3 nucleotides read TGTGCCAGTAGTCATTTCGCGATGAGTAGCAATCAGCCCCAGCATTTT. Translating it yields CASSHFAMSSNQPQHF.

V and J are TRBV7-6 and TRBJ2-3; D is possibly TRBD1 (5 bases). The ends were cut back, 4 bases at V and 9 bases at J, with 11 bases in the middle. This CDR3 comprises 12 residues. Germline values: CDR1 SGHVS, CDR2 FNYEAQ. CDR3 bases: TGTGCCAGCAGCTCCGCAGGGTTGACGCAGTATTTT. This gives the protein CASSSAGLTQYF.

The chain combines TRBV24-1 with TRBJ1-2, with 7 bases that match TRBD1. Germline values: CDR1 KGHDR, CDR2 SFDVKD. The length of the CDR3 is 16 residues. Germline trimming cut 9 bases from V and 8 bases from J; bases unmatched to any gene: 20. CDR3 DNA sequence: TGTGCCACCCCTTCGAAAGGGGGCGCAAATCTATCGGGCTACACCTTC. As protein: CATPSKGGANLSGYTF.

V gene TRBV5-1 combines with J gene TRBJ2-5; 9 bases align to TRBD1. The CDR3 consists of 15 residues. Losses at the gene ends were 4 bases for V and 5 bases for J; bases not matched to a gene: 9. The germline gives CDR1 SGHRS, CDR2 YFSETQ. CDR3 nucleotide sequence: TGCGCCAGCAGCAGCCCGGGACAGGGTCCGGAGACCCAGTACTTC. Translating gives CASSSPGQGPETQYF.

About this clone itself: Its ends do not fully match the called genes, so a read error is possible. The genes are TRBV27 and TRBJ1-2; 10 bases are shared with TRBD1. This CDR3 is 13 amino acids long. CDR1 and CDR2 (germline): MNHEY, SMNVEV (reference sequence). The chain's CDR3 is CASSFSTGTGDPF. The DNA of the CDR3 is TGTGCCAGCAGTTTTTCAACCGGGACAGGGGATCCCTTC.

J is TRBJ1-6 and V is TRBV11-2; TRBD1 might be the D (5 bases). The germline V gene encodes CDR1 SGHAT and CDR2 FQNNGV. CDR3 length: 13 residues. V was pared by 4 bases and J by 8 bases, with 9 bases between. CDR3 loop: CASSYLQDSPLHF. The CDR3 DNA reads as TGTGCCAGCAGCTACTTACAGGATTCACCCCTCCACTTT.

The chain joins TRBV4-1 to TRBJ2-7, with 8 positions matching TRBD1. In germline, CDR1 is MGHRA, CDR2 YSYEKL. CDR3 length equals 16 residues. J was trimmed by 2 bases and V by 1 base; bases with no gene match: 7. The CDR3 region has the DNA TGCGCCAGCAGCCAAGCCCCGGGACAGGTTACCTACGAGCAGTACTTC. Its translation is CASSQAPGQVTYEQYF.

The chain combines TRBV30 with TRBJ2-7; D is unclear. Germline values: CDR1 GTSNPN, CDR2 SVGIG (reference sequence). This CDR3 comprises 11 residues. V lost 4 bases to trimming and J lost 2 bases, with 6 bases between them. CDR3 sequence reads: CAWKSAYEQYF. DNA of the CDR3: TGTGCCTGGAAGTCGGCCTACGAGCAGTACTTC. The full variable domain, completed using reference TRBV30 and TRBJ2-7, is SQTIHQWPATLVQPVGSPLSLECTVEGTSNPNLYWYRQAAGRGLQLLFYSVGIGQISSEVPQNLSASRPQDRQFILSSKKLLLSDSGFYLCAWKSAYEQYFGPGTRLTVT.

The rearrangement joins TRBV20-1 to TRBJ1-5, with D uncertain. V was clipped by 3 bases and J by 3 bases, with 9 bases between them. The CDR3 is made up of 13 amino acids. Germline CDR1 reads DFQATT; CDR2 reads SNEGSKA (reference sequence). The CDR3 loop is CSASAQNNQPQHF. CDR3 nucleotides: TGCAGTGCTAGTGCGCAGAACAATCAGCCCCAGCATTTT.

The J gene is TRBJ1-6, the V gene TRBV11-1; 9 bases align to TRBD1. Trimming removed 3 bases from V and 10 bases from J; junction bases left unmatched: 7. This CDR3 region has 15 residues. Germline V gene lookup returns CDR1 SGHAT and CDR2 FQDESV (reference sequence). The CDR3 bases are TGTGCCAGCAGCTTTGCCGGGACAGGGAGGTCACCCCTCCACTTT. Translation: CASSFAGTGRSPLHF.

This chain joins TRBV12-3 or TRBV12-4 and TRBJ1-1; no definite D call. Trimming left V 3 bases short and J 8 bases short, with 10 bases between. CDR3 length equals 12 residues. The CDR3 sequence: CASSFLAREAFF. The CDR3 nucleotides are TGTGCCAGCAGTTTTCTTGCCAGGGAAGCTTTCTTT.

This clone came up once. The genes are TRBV6-1 and TRBJ1-2, with D perhaps matching TRBD1 (6 bases). The V end lost 3 bases, the J end lost 6 bases, and 17 bases lay between the germline ends. CDR1 MNHNS and CDR2 SASEGT come from the germline V gene. This CDR3 has 15 residues. CDR3 amino acids: CASSESGGRGNGYTF. The CDR3 DNA follows: TGTGCCAGCAGTGAGTCAGGCGGGAGGGGGAATGGCTACACCTTC.

The V call is TRBV18, the J call TRBJ1-1; D not resolved. V lost 2 bases to trimming and J lost 1 base, with 14 bases between them. Germline CDR1 is KGHSH and CDR2 is LQKENI. The CDR3 is 16 amino acids. Here the CDR3 DNA reads TGTGCCAGCTCACCAGCGGTTAGTCTCGGGAACACTGAAGCTTTCTTT. Encoded protein: CASSPAVSLGNTEAFF.

This clone was counted once. V gene TRBV2 combines with J gene TRBJ2-1; 12 bases fit TRBD2. V lost 1 base, J lost 7 bases, and 2 bases stayed unmatched. Germline-derived CDR1 and CDR2 are SNHLY and FYNNEI. The CDR3 runs 15 residues. This chain's CDR3 is CASSEELAGGNEQFF. CDR3 DNA: TGTGCCAGCAGTGAAGAGCTAGCGGGGGGGAATGAGCAGTTCTTC.

The V and J genes are TRBV5-1 and TRBJ2-6; the D gene is possibly TRBD1 (6 bases). V lost 2 bases to trimming and J lost 0 bases, with 27 bases between them. This CDR3 has 22 amino acids. The germline gives CDR1 SGHRS, CDR2 YFSETQ. The CDR3 here is CASSFPRGSAGGPISGANVLTF. CDR3 nucleotide sequence: TGCGCCAGCAGCTTCCCCAGGGGCAGCGCAGGCGGTCCCATCTCTGGGGCCAACGTCCTGACTTTC.

The V gene is TRBV6-5, the J gene TRBJ1-3; D call uncertain. This CDR3 contains 15 residues. Germline loops: CDR1 MNHEY, CDR2 SVGAGI. Trimming shortened V by 7 bases and J by 2 bases, and 15 bases separated the two germline ends. CDR3 nucleotide sequence: TGTGCCAGCATGGACTTTTTTTCGGCTGGAAACACCATATATTTT. Translated: CASMDFFSAGNTIYF.

The chain carries TRBV4-1 and TRBJ2-7; 9 positions match TRBD2. Germline lookup yields CDR1 MGHRA and CDR2 YSYEKL. This CDR3 is 15 amino acids long. Trimming took 2 bases from V and 3 from J; bases not matched to a gene: 5. The chain's CDR3 is CASSQSSGAYYEQYF. The CDR3 bases are TGCGCCAGCAGCCAATCTAGCGGGGCTTACTACGAGCAGTACTTC.

J is TRBJ2-1 and V is TRBV5-6; D may be TRBD1 (5 bases). This CDR3 is 16 amino acids long. CDR1 and CDR2 (germline): SGHDT, YYEEEE. V shed 0 bases and J shed 6 bases, with 16 bases lying between them. The chain's CDR3 is CASSLEVFSGINEQFF. DNA of the CDR3: TGTGCCAGCAGCTTGGAAGTCTTCTCAGGGATCAATGAGCAGTTCTTC.

V is TRBV29-1 and J is TRBJ2-5; TRBD2 matches at 7 bases. With V trimmed by 8 bases and J by 3 bases, 12 bases remained unmatched. The CDR3 is made up of 14 amino acids. Per germline, CDR1 SQVTM and CDR2 ANQGSEA. The CDR3 is CSTRLWSGEETQYF. The CDR3 nucleotides read TGCAGCACCCGACTCTGGAGCGGGGAAGAGACCCAGTACTTC.